This TCR beta chain was sequenced during a study of T cells after yellow fever vaccination. Germline CDR1 reads SGHTA; CDR2 reads FQGNSA. This CDR3 is built from 13 residues. The V end lost 3 bases, the J end lost 0 bases, and 3 bases lay between the germline ends. This clonotype was picked up many times. TCRdb independently ran MiXCR on the 5' RACE reads; one entry per CDR3 protein. The profile shows nearly 300,000 distinct CDR3 sequences, approximately 10% of them singletons. The V gene is TRBV7-2, the J gene TRBJ2-1; D is ambiguous. The sequences come from CD4+ T cells sorted from PBMCs, collected 5 days after the yellow fever booster vaccination. The sequence was collected from a man in his late teens or twenties who received the YFV17D yellow fever vaccine. The CDR3 loop is CASSFNSYNEQFF. The CDR3 DNA is TGTGCCAGCAGCTTTAACTCCTACAATGAGCAGTTCTTC.